This T cell receptor beta chain comes out of a study of CD8+ T cells in alopecia areata. At the level of the study: People stayed on tofacitinib for 6 to 18 months, then stopped the drug for 6 months. Study-level results: Tofacitinib significantly decreased scalp clonality and expanded CD8+ clones among top 100.

This clone was observed a few times. Its antigen is unknown. CDR1 SGHTA and CDR2 FQGNSA come from the germline V gene. CDR3 length: 15 amino acids. J lost 2 bases, V lost 5 bases, and 7 bases had no gene match. Treatment: oral pan-JAK inhibitor, 5-10 mg twice daily. Reverse transcription of extracted RNA yielded cDNA, which provided the sequencing template. Clones were sequenced by immunoSEQ multiplex PCR, and TCRdb holds only the in-frame ones, with some missing. There are nearly 200,000 clones in the sample; about three fifths occur only once, and under 7% lies in the top ten. The chain recombines TRBV7-2 with TRBJ2-7; 9 nucleotides align to TRBD2. The sequence was obtained from a human donor with alopecia areata. This sample comprised CD4+ T cells sorted from blood, obtained at week 24, from a patient treated with tofacitinib. In nucleotides, the CDR3 is TGTGCCAGCAGCAAGGCCTCTAGCGGGGCCTACGAGCAGTACTTC. This sequence encodes CASSKASSGAYEQYF.